The source of this T cell receptor beta chain is a study of OX40 agonist ivuxolimab in advanced cancers. CDR1 is LGHNA and CDR2 is YNFKEQ in the germline V gene. The V gene end was trimmed by 4 bases and the J gene end by 5 bases; junction bases not matched to a gene: 6. The CDR3 has 14 residues. The count of this clone is one. TCRdb's table, derived via immunoSEQ multiplex PCR, lists solely in-frame clones and lacks some. Of 60,000 to 65,000 clones listed, approximately 84% are singletons. The chain links TRBV4-2 to TRBJ2-5; 8 bases are shared with TRBD1. This sequence originates from an adult with an advanced solid tumor such as melanoma, head and neck, liver or kidney cancer. The sequencing here drew on CD4+ or CD8+ T cells sorted from blood, taken in a trial of the OX40 agonist ivuxolimab. CDR3 nucleotide sequence: TGTGCCAGCAGCCCGGAGGACAGGGCGGAGACCCAGTACTTC. It is translated as CASSPEDRAETQYF.